This T cell receptor (beta chain) was retrieved from a study of blood T cell repertoires in COVID-19. On the study more broadly: Both acute and convalescent COVID-19 samples were obtained from the United States, Italy and Spain. The analysed material was cDNA or gDNA that came from T cells, B-cell-depleted T cells, or PBMCs.

Original analysis: Researchers report that nucleated cell counts were estimated from reference gene primer amplification. Only in-frame clones appear in the TCRdb table, and some are missing; sequencing was by immunoSEQ multiplex PCR. V, J and clone size are those of that table, while D and trimming were read from the DNA. This table holds about 68,000 clones, about 83% found once. V shed 4 bases and J 7 bases; nucleotides not matched to a gene: 7. From germline, CDR1 is LNHDA and CDR2 SQIVND (reference sequence). CDR3 length equals 14 residues. In this sample, this clone turned up many times. This TCR was recovered from a human donor in a cohort sampled during active COVID-19. The genes are TRBV19 and TRBJ2-1; 7 bases fit TRBD2. Sequenced sample: peripheral blood. CDR3 sequence: CASSKGLTLNEQFF. CDR3 DNA sequence: TGTGCCAGTAGTAAGGGACTAACCCTGAATGAGCAGTTCTTC.